This TCR beta chain came from a study of T cell responses to AZD1222 COVID-19 vaccine. Study-level information: Analyses pooled second doses at about 4 or about 12 weeks.

Study findings and constraints: Once two AZD1222 doses were given, Spike-specific TCR breadth and depth went up.

Trimming took off 6 bases at V and 2 bases at J, with 11 bases between the two ends. CDR1 and CDR2 (germline): MRHNA, SNTAGT. There are 14 residues in the CDR3. With respect to this clone: Its antigen is unknown.

Here immunoSEQ multiplex PCR was the method, and the copy in TCRdb shows in-frame clones only, minus some. The repertoire has some 140,000 clones, roughly 89% of them found once; the top ten carry 1.5% to 2%. V and J are TRBV6-4 and TRBJ2-1, with D possibly TRBD1 on 5 matching bases. This specimen consisted of peripheral blood, obtained on day 0 of AZD1222 vaccination. The source of this sequence is an adult in good health. The CDR3 loop is CASRGLGPYNEQFF. CDR3 nucleotides: TGTGCCAGCAGGGGGCTGGGCCCCTACAATGAGCAGTTCTTC.